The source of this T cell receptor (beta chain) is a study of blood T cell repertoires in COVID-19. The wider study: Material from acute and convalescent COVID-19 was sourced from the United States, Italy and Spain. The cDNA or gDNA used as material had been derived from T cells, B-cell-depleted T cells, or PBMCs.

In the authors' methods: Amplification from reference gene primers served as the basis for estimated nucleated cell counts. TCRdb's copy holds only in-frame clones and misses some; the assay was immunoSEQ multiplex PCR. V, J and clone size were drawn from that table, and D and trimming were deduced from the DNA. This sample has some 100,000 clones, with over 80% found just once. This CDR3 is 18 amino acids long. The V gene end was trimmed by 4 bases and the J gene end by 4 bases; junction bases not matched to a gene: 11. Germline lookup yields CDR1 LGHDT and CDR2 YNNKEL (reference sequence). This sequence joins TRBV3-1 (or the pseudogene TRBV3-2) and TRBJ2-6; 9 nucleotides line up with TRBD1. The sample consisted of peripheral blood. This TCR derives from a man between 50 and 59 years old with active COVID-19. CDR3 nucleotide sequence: TGTGCCAGCAGCCCTTCGGGGGACAGGGTGAAGGGGGCCAACGTCCTGACTTTC. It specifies CASSPSGDRVKGANVLTF.